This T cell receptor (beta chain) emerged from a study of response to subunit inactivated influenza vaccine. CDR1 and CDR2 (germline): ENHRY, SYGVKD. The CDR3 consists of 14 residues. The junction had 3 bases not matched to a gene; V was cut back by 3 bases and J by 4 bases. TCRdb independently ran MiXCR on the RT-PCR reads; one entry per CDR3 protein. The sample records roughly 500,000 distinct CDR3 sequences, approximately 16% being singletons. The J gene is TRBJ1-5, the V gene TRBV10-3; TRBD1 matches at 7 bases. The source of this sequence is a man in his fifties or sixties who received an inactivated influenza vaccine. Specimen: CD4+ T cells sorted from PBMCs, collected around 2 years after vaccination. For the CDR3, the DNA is TGTGCCATCAGTGAAGGGACAGCAAATCAGCCCCAGCATTTT. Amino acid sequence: CAISEGTANQPQHF.